This T cell receptor beta chain was obtained from a study of OX40 agonist ivuxolimab in advanced cancers. As for the study in general: Patients assigned to dose escalation were diagnosed with hepatocellular carcinoma, melanoma, renal cell or head and neck cancer. Overall study findings and caveats: Clonal expansion from baseline to week 6 occurred in both CD4+ and CD8+ T cells. Expansion of clones was among the lowest in partial responders at 0.1-3.0 mg/kg.

V gave up 5 bases and J gave up 5 bases; unmatched junction bases: 8. The germline V gene has CDR1 SEHNR and CDR2 FQNEAQ (reference sequence). This CDR3 region has 15 residues. With respect to this clone: Its matching antigen is unknown.

Only in-frame clones appear in the TCRdb table, and some are missing; sequencing was by immunoSEQ multiplex PCR. The sample includes roughly 30,000 clones, about 93% of them seen just once. The sequence derives from an adult with an advanced solid tumor such as melanoma, head and neck, liver or kidney cancer. The chain carries TRBV7-9 and TRBJ2-2; 7 positions agree with TRBD1. The sample consisted of CD4+ or CD8+ T cells sorted from blood, taken in a trial of the OX40 agonist ivuxolimab. The CDR3 loop is CASSDGDSGTGELFF. CDR3 bases: TGTGCCAGCAGCGACGGGGACAGCGGAACCGGGGAGCTGTTTTTT.